One T cell receptor (beta chain) is described in this entry. The antigen remains undetermined. This sample includes further DNA sequences coding for the same CDR3. The data were produced by immunoSEQ multiplex PCR, yet TCRdb's version contains in-frame clones alone and is incomplete. The sample has about 47,000 clones; about 95% are singletons. This sample stems from a study of graft-versus-host responses after intestinal transplantation. Overall study results and limits: Recipient-marrow GvH clones were detected, some having first appeared in ileum or blood.

Unmatched junction bases numbered 13, after V lost 7 bases and J lost 5 bases. The CDR3 runs 15 residues. Per germline, CDR1 SNHLY and CDR2 FYNNEI. The genes are TRBV2 and TRBJ2-7, with 8 bases aligning to TRBD1. Sequences were derived from PBMCs, sampled around 350 days after intestinal transplant. The receptor comes from a human patient who received an intestinal transplant, so some T cells may come from the graft donor. CDR3 residues: CASMPGQGSGHEQYF. The CDR3 DNA reads as TGTGCCAGCATGCCTGGACAGGGATCGGGACACGAGCAGTACTTC. The complete variable domain, with remaining parts taken from reference TRBV2 and TRBJ2-7, reads EPEVTQTPSHQVTQMGQEVILRCVPISNHLYFYWYRQILGQKVEFLVSFYNNEISEKSEIFDDQFSVERPDGSNFTLKIRSTKLEDSAMYFCASMPGQGSGHEQYFGPGTRLTVT.